The next 5 T cell receptor beta chains were all read from a single sample in a study of molecular identifiers for immune sequencing clone quantification. TCRdb called the PCR reads again in MiXCR, with one record for every CDR3 protein. Of hundreds of thousands of distinct CDR3 sequences listed, 25% are singletons. The sample taken for sequencing was naive CD8+ T cells from blood, with Jurkat cell RNA spiked in. Subset specified: FACS-sorted CD8+CD4-CCR7+CD45RA+ naive T cells. These receptors were collected from a human donor in good health. Some libraries in this study had Jurkat cell RNA spiked in.

Only a few counts were recorded for this clonotype. The chain links TRBV5-1 to TRBJ2-3; no definite D call. There are 12 residues in the CDR3. V lost 0 bases to trimming and J lost 10 bases, with 9 bases between them. CDR1 SGHRS and CDR2 YFSETQ come from the germline V gene. The CDR3 sequence: CASSLGPLAQYF. CDR3 nucleotide sequence: TGCGCCAGCAGCTTGGGGCCGCTGGCGCAGTATTTT.

This clonotype was found many times. The V and J genes are TRBV28 and TRBJ1-5; TRBD1 aligns across 10 bases. The germline V gene has CDR1 MDHEN and CDR2 SYDVKM. With V trimmed by 10 bases and J by 4 bases, 10 bases remained unmatched. CDR3 length: 15 amino acids. The CDR3 loop reads CATEQGTGENQPQHF. Written as DNA, the CDR3 is TGTGCCACCGAACAAGGGACAGGGGAAAATCAGCCCCAGCATTTT.

The table lists this clonotype with many counts. The chain joins TRBV5-4 to TRBJ2-3; 9 nucleotides line up with TRBD2. The V gene end was trimmed by 6 bases and the J gene end by 0 bases; junction bases not matched to a gene: 11. Germline V gene lookup returns CDR1 SGHNT and CDR2 YYREEE (reference sequence). The CDR3 runs 17 residues. CDR3 protein: CASMVIAGDQSTDTQYF. The CDR3 DNA reads TGTGCCAGCATGGTGATAGCGGGGGACCAAAGCACAGATACGCAGTATTTT.

The chain employs TRBV27 and TRBJ2-2; 7 bases fit TRBD2. Per the germline V gene, CDR1 is MNHEY and CDR2 is SMNVEV (reference sequence). The CDR3 has 15 residues. The V gene end was trimmed by 6 bases and the J gene end by 5 bases; junction bases not matched to a gene: 9. CDR3 coding DNA: TGTGCCAGCAGACCGTGGGCGGGAGATACCGGGGAGCTGTTTTTT. Amino acid sequence: CASRPWAGDTGELFF.

This clonotype showed up many times. The CDR3 nucleotides are TGTGCCAGCAGTTTAATCAGGGGCCCCCGGGAGCCCCAGCATTTT. It specifies CASSLIRGPREPQHF. The V gene is TRBV28, the J gene TRBJ1-5; weak D call: TRBD1 (6 bases). The V gene lost 2 bases and the J gene lost 8 bases, with 16 bases spanning the gap. The CDR3 totals 15 residues. Germline V lookup: CDR1 MDHEN, CDR2 SYDVKM.